A selection of T cell receptor beta chains follows, all from one sample in a study of T cell responses to AZD1222 COVID-19 vaccine. Libraries were prepared by immunoSEQ multiplex PCR; TCRdb keeps only in-frame clonotypes and omits some of them. The table shows around 140,000 clones, with roughly 92% occurring only once. The sample was peripheral blood, taken on day 0 of AZD1222 vaccination. The source is an adult in good health. CDR3s include the opening cysteine and the closing phenylalanine or tryptophan. D genes are given only for firm matches. Clone size, where shown, is once, few, many, or a class for clones that have expanded.

j_call clone_size v_call d_call cdr3_aa cdr3_nt
TRBJ2-3 . TRBV13 TRBD2 CASSFNGRAGTDTQYF TGTGCCAGCAGCTTCAACGGGAGGGCCGGCACAGATACGCAGTATTTT
TRBJ2-2 . TRBV9 TRBD1 CASTGGRSWNTGELFF TGTGCCAGCACAGGGGGTCGGTCCTGGAACACCGGGGAGCTGTTTTTT
TRBJ2-7 . TRBV7-2 . CASSLAGYRDSEQYF TGTGCCAGCAGCTTAGCGGGATATCGAGATTCCGAGCAGTACTTC
TRBJ2-7 . TRBV7-9 TRBD1 CASSLAGQDEQYF TGTGCCAGCAGCTTAGCGGGACAGGACGAGCAGTACTTC
TRBJ2-1 once TRBV30 TRBD1 CAWDLGTGKSEQFF TGTGCCTGGGATCTCGGGACAGGAAAGAGTGAGCAGTTCTTC
TRBJ2-3 . TRBV7-7 . CASSHGTPTDTQYF TGTGCTAGCAGCCACGGGACTCCCACAGATACGCAGTATTTT
TRBJ1-6 . TRBV28 . CASSLPTGFPPVQYNSPLHF TGTGCCAGCAGTTTACCCACAGGTTTCCCCCCAGTACAATATAATTCACCCCTCCACTTT
TRBJ2-1 . TRBV6-5 . CASSGQSGNEQFF TGTGCCAGCAGCGGACAGTCAGGGAATGAGCAGTTCTTC
TRBJ2-7 . TRBV29-1 . CSVGDGFYEQYF TGCAGCGTTGGGGACGGTTTCTACGAGCAGTACTTC
TRBJ2-1 . TRBV28 TRBD2 CASRTSGGHEQFF TGTGCCAGCAGGACTAGCGGGGGCCATGAGCAGTTCTTC
TRBJ2-1 . TRBV2 TRBD1 CASKGGGEQFF TGTGCCAGCAAAGGGGGCGGTGAGCAGTTCTTC
TRBJ2-2 . TRBV30 TRBD2 CAWSEVAGDTGELFF TGTGCCTGGAGTGAAGTAGCGGGGGACACCGGGGAGCTGTTTTTT
TRBJ1-5 . TRBV7-6 . CASSPKRMGRNQPQHF TGTGCCAGCAGCCCAAAAAGGATGGGACGGAACCAGCCCCAGCATTTT
TRBJ2-7 . TRBV20-1 . CSASPGLLYEQYF TGCAGTGCTAGTCCCGGACTCCTGTACGAGCAGTACTTC
TRBJ2-1 . TRBV7-9 . CASSPRGGQPYNEQFF TGTGCCAGCAGCCCTCGCGGAGGACAGCCCTACAATGAGCAGTTCTTC
TRBJ1-6 . TRBV3-1/TRBV3-2 TRBD1 CASSHETGGNSPLHF TGTGCCAGCAGCCATGAGACAGGGGGCAATTCACCCCTCCACTTT
TRBJ1-2 . TRBV6-2/TRBV6-3 . CASSYGWRVLLDGYTF TGTGCCAGCAGTTACGGGTGGAGGGTCCTACTGGATGGCTACACCTTC
TRBJ2-1 . TRBV5-6 TRBD1 CASSLGSAGQGYNEQFF TGTGCCAGCAGCTTGGGGTCGGCGGGACAGGGTTACAATGAGCAGTTCTTC
TRBJ1-2 . TRBV28 . CASRTGPVDGYTF TGTGCCAGCAGAACAGGGCCGGTGGATGGCTACACCTTC
TRBJ1-5 . TRBV24-1 . CATADDGNQPQHF TGTGCCACCGCGGACGATGGCAATCAGCCCCAGCATTTT
TRBJ2-3 few TRBV5-1 . CASSLSDTQYF TGCGCCAGCAGTTTGTCCGATACGCAGTATTTT
TRBJ1-5 . TRBV19 . CASAFRVNQPQHF TGTGCCAGTGCTTTCAGAGTCAATCAGCCCCAGCATTTT
TRBJ2-5 . TRBV4-1 TRBD2 CASSQVLIARAGGGETQYF TGCGCCAGCAGCCAAGTGTTGATCGCTAGAGCGGGGGGAGGCGAGACCCAGTACTTC
TRBJ1-1 . TRBV7-9 TRBD1 CASSPQQGMGTEAFF TGTGCCAGCAGCCCACAACAGGGGATGGGTACTGAAGCTTTCTTT
TRBJ1-1 . TRBV10-3 . CAIRKQGRVGNTEAFF TGTGCCATCAGAAAACAGGGCCGGGTTGGGAACACTGAAGCTTTCTTT
TRBJ2-3 . TRBV6-5 . CASSGAGYGTDTQYF TGTGCCAGCAGCGGGGCCGGGTATGGTACAGATACGCAGTATTTT
TRBJ1-1 . TRBV7-2 . CASSLAGNMNTEAFF TGTGCCAGCAGCTTGGCAGGTAACATGAACACTGAAGCTTTCTTT
TRBJ1-4 . TRBV25-1 . CASSESQGKLFF TGTGCCAGCAGTGAATCGCAGGGAAAACTATTTTTT
TRBJ2-1 . TRBV28 . CASSLYSDGVQFF TGTGCCAGCAGTTTATATTCAGATGGCGTGCAGTTCTTC
TRBJ1-3 once TRBV19 . CASSMAHTLSGNTIYF TGTGCCAGTAGTATGGCCCACACCCTCTCTGGAAACACCATATATTTT
TRBJ2-7 . TRBV28 TRBD2 CATAPISGNEQYF TGTGCCACGGCCCCTATTAGCGGGAACGAGCAGTACTTC
TRBJ2-3 . TRBV25-1 . CASSEVFSTDTQYF TGTGCCAGCAGTGAAGTTTTCAGCACAGATACGCAGTATTTT
TRBJ1-1 . TRBV7-3 TRBD1 CASSLNDRTGGTEAFF TGTGCCAGCAGCTTAAACGATAGGACAGGCGGTACTGAAGCTTTCTTT
TRBJ2-3 . TRBV5-5 . CASSLWADTQYF TGTGCCAGCAGCTTATGGGCAGATACGCAGTATTTT
TRBJ1-5 . TRBV10-2 . CASSVGSNQPQHF TGCGCCAGCAGTGTCGGCAGCAATCAGCCCCAGCATTTT
TRBJ2-7 . TRBV5-5 . CASSFSDEQYF TGTGCCAGCAGCTTTTCCGATGAGCAGTACTTC
TRBJ2-7 . TRBV5-1 TRBD2 CASSPGTSGLSSYEQYF TGCGCCAGCAGCCCAGGGACTAGCGGACTGAGCTCCTACGAGCAGTACTTC
TRBJ2-1 . TRBV7-6 TRBD2 CASSRTTSGRARSYNEQFF TGTGCCAGCAGCCGTACGACTAGCGGGAGGGCGCGGTCCTACAATGAGCAGTTCTTC
TRBJ1-4 . TRBV30 . CAWNLGGEKLFF TGTGCCTGGAACCTCGGAGGTGAAAAACTGTTTTTT
TRBJ2-7 . TRBV4-3 TRBD2 CASSQDSSGTYEQYF TGCGCCAGCAGCCAAGATTCTAGCGGGACCTACGAGCAGTACTTC
TRBJ1-2 . TRBV9 . CASSVDLGRAKGYTF TGTGCCAGCAGCGTAGATCTAGGGAGGGCTAAGGGCTACACCTTC
TRBJ2-2 . TRBV30 TRBD1 CACPTRDRNTGELFF TGTGCCTGCCCGACCCGGGACAGGAACACCGGGGAGCTGTTTTTT
TRBJ2-1 . TRBV29-1 . CSHGQGDNEQFF TGCAGCCACGGGCAGGGAGACAATGAGCAGTTCTTC
TRBJ2-7 . TRBV19 . CASSRGRSSYEQYF TGTGCCAGTAGTAGGGGACGGAGCTCCTACGAGCAGTACTTC
TRBJ2-7 . TRBV28 . CASCSLVVARDEQYF TGTGCCAGCTGCAGTTTGGTGGTTGCGCGGGACGAGCAGTACTTC
TRBJ1-4 once TRBV4-1 . CASSPMGAGSNEKLFF TGCGCCAGCAGCCCAATGGGAGCCGGGAGTAATGAAAAACTGTTTTTT
TRBJ1-5 . TRBV28 . CASSSKGPLNQPQHF TGTGCCAGCAGTAGTAAGGGCCCCCTCAATCAGCCCCAGCATTTT
TRBJ1-3 . TRBV30 . CAWNGQITGNTIYF TGTGCCTGGAATGGACAGATTACTGGAAACACCATATATTTT
TRBJ2-5 . TRBV7-7 . CASRGLRDQETQYF TGTGCCAGCAGGGGTTTGAGGGACCAAGAGACCCAGTACTTC
TRBJ2-1 . TRBV7-7 . CASSLRPDGTYNEQFF TGTGCCAGCAGCCTCCGACCTGATGGGACCTACAATGAGCAGTTCTTC
TRBJ2-2 . TRBV30 . CAWSNQNTGELFF TGTGCCTGGAGTAATCAGAACACCGGGGAGCTGTTTTTT
TRBJ1-5 . TRBV15 . CATSRDDQPQHF TGTGCCACCAGCAGAGACGATCAGCCCCAGCATTTT
TRBJ2-1 once TRBV5-1 . CASSPAGLAYNEQFF TGCGCCAGCAGCCCCGCGGGGCTGGCCTACAATGAGCAGTTCTTC
TRBJ2-7 few TRBV7-2 . CASSPGGHEQYF TGTGCCAGCAGTCCGGGCGGCCACGAGCAGTACTTC
TRBJ2-7 . TRBV28 TRBD2 CASTVQREGSGEQYF TGTGCCAGCACCGTTCAGCGGGAGGGATCCGGAGAGCAGTACTTC
TRBJ2-2 . TRBV6-2/TRBV6-3 . CASSVFHGELFF TGTGCCAGCAGTGTTTTCCACGGGGAGCTGTTTTTT
TRBJ2-1 once TRBV7-6 TRBD2 CASSLVAGLTYNEQFF TGTGCCAGCAGCTTGGTAGCGGGACTCACCTACAATGAGCAGTTCTTC
TRBJ2-7 . TRBV11-3 TRBD1 CASSPGQDYEQYF TGTGCCAGCAGCCCGGGACAGGACTACGAGCAGTACTTC